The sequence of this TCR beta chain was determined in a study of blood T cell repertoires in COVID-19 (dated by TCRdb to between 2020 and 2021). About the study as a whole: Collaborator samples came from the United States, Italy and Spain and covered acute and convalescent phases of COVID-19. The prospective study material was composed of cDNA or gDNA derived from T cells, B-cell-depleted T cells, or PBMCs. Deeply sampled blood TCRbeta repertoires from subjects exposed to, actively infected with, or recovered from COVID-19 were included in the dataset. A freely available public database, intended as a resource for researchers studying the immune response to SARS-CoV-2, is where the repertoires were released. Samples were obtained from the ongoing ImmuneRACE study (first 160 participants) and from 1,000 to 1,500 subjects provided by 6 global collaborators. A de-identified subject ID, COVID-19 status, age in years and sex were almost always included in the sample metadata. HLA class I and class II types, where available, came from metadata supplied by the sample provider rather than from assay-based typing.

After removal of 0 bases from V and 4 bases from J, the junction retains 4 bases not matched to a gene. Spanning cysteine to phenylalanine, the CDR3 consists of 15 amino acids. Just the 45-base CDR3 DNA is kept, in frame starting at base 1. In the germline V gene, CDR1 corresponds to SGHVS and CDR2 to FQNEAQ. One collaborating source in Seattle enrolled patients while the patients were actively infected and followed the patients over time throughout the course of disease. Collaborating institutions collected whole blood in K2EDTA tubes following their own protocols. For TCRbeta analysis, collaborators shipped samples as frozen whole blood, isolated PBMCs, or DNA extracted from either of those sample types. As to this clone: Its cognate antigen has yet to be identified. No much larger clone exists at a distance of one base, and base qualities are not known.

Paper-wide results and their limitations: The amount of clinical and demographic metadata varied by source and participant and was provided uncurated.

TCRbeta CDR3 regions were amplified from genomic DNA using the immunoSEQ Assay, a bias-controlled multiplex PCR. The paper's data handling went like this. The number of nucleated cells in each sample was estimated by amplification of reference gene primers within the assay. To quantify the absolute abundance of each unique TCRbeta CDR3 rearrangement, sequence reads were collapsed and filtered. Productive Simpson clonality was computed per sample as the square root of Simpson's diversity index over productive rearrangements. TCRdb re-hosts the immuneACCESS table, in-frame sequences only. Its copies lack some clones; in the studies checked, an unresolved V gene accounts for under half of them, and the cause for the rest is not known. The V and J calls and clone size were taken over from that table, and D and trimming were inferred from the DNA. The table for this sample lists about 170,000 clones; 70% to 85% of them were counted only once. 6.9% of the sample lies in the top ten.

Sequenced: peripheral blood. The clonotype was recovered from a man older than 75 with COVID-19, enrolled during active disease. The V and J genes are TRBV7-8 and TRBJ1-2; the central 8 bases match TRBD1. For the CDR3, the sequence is CASSLARGQAYGYTF. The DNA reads TGTGCCAGCAGCTTAGCACGGGGACAGGCCTATGGCTACACCTTC.